The T cell receptor (beta chain) described here comes from a study of OX40 agonist ivuxolimab in advanced cancers. Repertoires were generated with immunoSEQ multiplex PCR, while TCRdb's copy carries only in-frame clones and drops some. The sample consists of roughly 130,000 clones, over 85% of them appearing once. Overall study findings and caveats: At 0.1 to 3.0 mg/kg, CD4+ and CD8+ blood T cells expanded clonally by week 6. With doses of 0.1-3.0 mg/kg, partial responders showed among the lowest clonal expansion.

The CDR3 length is 15 residues. V gave up 6 bases and J gave up 2 bases, with 13 bases separating them. Germline V gene sequence: CDR1 MNHNS, CDR2 SASEGT. About this clone: Its antigen is still unknown.

The sequenced sample was CD4+ or CD8+ T cells sorted from blood, obtained in a trial of the OX40 agonist ivuxolimab. The sequence was obtained from an adult with an advanced solid tumor such as melanoma, head and neck, liver or kidney cancer. The V gene is TRBV6-1, the J gene TRBJ2-2; possibly TRBD1 for D (6 bases). For the CDR3, the DNA is TGTGCCAGCAGAGGCAGGGGCCGAAACACCGGGGAGCTGTTTTTT. It specifies CASRGRGRNTGELFF.